Presented here are 30 T cell receptor beta chains from one specimen sequenced in a study of PD-L1 blockade in urothelial cancer. Profiled with immunoSEQ multiplex PCR; TCRdb holds only in-frame clones, not every one. The table records some 100,000 clones, about 90% of them present only once. The sequencing here drew on PBMCs, taken around atezolizumab (anti-PD-L1) treatment. These receptor sequences come from a woman aged 80 or older with urothelial cancer.

The V and J genes are TRBV28 and TRBJ1-2; D possibly corresponds to TRBD1 (6 bases). CDR1 and CDR2 (germline): MDHEN, SYDVKM. The CDR3 loop spans 14 amino acids. Trimming took off 7 bases at V and 8 bases at J, with 20 bases between the two ends. In nucleotides, the CDR3 is TGTGCCAGCAATCACAGGGAAGAGTCTTTCGGCTACACCTTC. Translation gives CASNHREESFGYTF.

This rearrangement joins TRBV27 to TRBJ2-1; unclear D gene. The germline CDR1 and CDR2 sequences are MNHEY and SMNVEV (reference sequence). With 3 bases removed from V and 10 bases from J, the gap between germline ends came to 10 bases. The CDR3 extends over 12 amino acids. CDR3 sequence: CASSFGRTEQFF. The CDR3 coding sequence is TGTGCCAGCAGTTTTGGTAGAACCGAGCAGTTCTTC.

CDR3 coding DNA: TGTGCCACCAGCGACGGACAGCGCTCTGGAAACACCATATATTTT. Translation: CATSDGQRSGNTIYF. The rearrangement uses TRBV15 and TRBJ1-3, with a possible D match to TRBD1 (6 bases). The CDR3 has 15 amino acids. Germline lookup yields CDR1 LNHNV and CDR2 YYDKDF (reference sequence). V was cut by 5 bases and J by 0 bases, with 11 bases left in between.

V gene TRBV9 combines with J gene TRBJ1-4; 11 positions agree with TRBD1. The CDR3 consists of 15 residues. Germline V CDR1 and CDR2: SGDLS, YYNGEE. V was clipped by 4 bases and J by 5 bases; unmatched bases: 4. The CDR3 DNA sequence: TGTGCCAGCAGCACGGGACAGGGGGTAAATGAAAAACTGTTTTTT. As protein: CASSTGQGVNEKLFF.

This chain links TRBV10-1 with TRBJ1-1; 12 positions match TRBD1. J was trimmed by 3 bases and V by 6 bases; bases with no gene match: 8. The CDR3 extends over 16 amino acids. Germline assignment: CDR1 WNHNN and CDR2 SYGVQD (reference sequence). The CDR3 loop reads CASRPGQGAMDTEAFF. CDR3 nucleotide sequence: TGCGCCAGCAGGCCGGGACAGGGGGCGATGGACACTGAAGCTTTCTTT.

This clone came up a few times. V usage is TRBV20-1 and J usage is TRBJ2-1, with D unclear. V shed 3 bases and J shed 7 bases, with 7 bases lying between them. Per germline, CDR1 DFQATT and CDR2 SNEGSKA (reference sequence). The CDR3 loop spans 11 amino acids. The CDR3 loop is CSASPSNEQFF. The CDR3 DNA reads as TGCAGTGCTAGTCCGAGTAATGAGCAGTTCTTC.

The J gene is TRBJ1-2, the V gene TRBV6-5; no clear D gene. CDR3 size: 15 residues. Germline V gives CDR1 MNHEY, CDR2 SVGAGI. Trimming left V 0 bases short and J 2 bases short, with 10 bases between. CDR3 bases: TGTGCCAGCAGTTACTCGACGGCGGGGAACTATGGCTACACCTTC. Protein product: CASSYSTAGNYGYTF.

This clone showed up just once. The chain joins TRBV6-1 to TRBJ2-7, with TRBD2 identical over 9 bases. The J segment lost 1 base and the V segment lost 1 base, leaving 2 bases of the junction unmatched. The CDR3 is 15 residues long. Germline V CDR1 and CDR2: MNHNS, SASEGT. The CDR3 spells CASSEETSGSYEQYF. For the CDR3, the DNA is TGTGCCAGCAGTGAAGAGACTAGCGGTTCCTACGAGCAGTACTTC.

As DNA, the CDR3 is TGTGCCAGCAGCTTAAGTCGCCAGGGATCTGCTGGCTACACCTTC. It codes for CASSLSRQGSAGYTF. The J gene is TRBJ1-2, the V gene TRBV7-3; D is perhaps TRBD1 (5 bases). CDR1 is SGHTA and CDR2 is FQGTGA in the germline V gene. There are 15 residues in the CDR3. With 1 base removed from V and 7 bases from J, the gap between germline ends came to 16 bases.

The chain employs TRBV10-2 and TRBJ2-7; D perhaps matches TRBD1 (6 bases). The CDR3 runs to 15 residues. Trimming stripped 0 bases from V and 1 base from J, with 10 bases between. Germline CDR1 WSHSY, CDR2 SAAADI. The CDR3 coding sequence is TGCGCCAGCAGTGAGTCGGGGGCAGCTTCCTACGAGCAGTACTTC. Translating gives CASSESGAASYEQYF.

The chain uses TRBV19 and TRBJ1-3; D remains ambiguous. V lost 6 bases and J 0 bases, leaving 12 bases between the germline ends. This CDR3 region has 15 residues. CDR1 and CDR2 (germline): LNHDA, SQIVND (reference sequence). In nucleotides, the CDR3 is TGTGCCAGTAGCCAAAACCGGGACTCTGGAAACACCATATATTTT. Residues: CASSQNRDSGNTIYF.

The rearrangement uses TRBV7-9 and TRBJ1-2; tentatively, D is TRBD1 (6 bases). Germline V gives CDR1 SEHNR, CDR2 FQNEAQ (reference sequence). The V end was cut by 3 bases, the J end by 8 bases, with 16 bases between. The length of the CDR3 is 14 residues. The DNA for the CDR3 is TGTGCCAGCAGCTTCGCCCCTACAGGGCACGGCTACACCTTC. Protein: CASSFAPTGHGYTF.

The chain joins TRBV30 to TRBJ2-1, with TRBD2 matching 9 bases. V lost 7 bases, J lost 7 bases, and 5 bases stayed unmatched. The CDR3 runs to 12 residues. Germline lookup yields CDR1 GTSNPN and CDR2 SVGIG (reference sequence). Written as DNA, the CDR3 is TGTGCCTCCTCGCGGGAGGGTAATGAGCAGTTCTTC. Protein product: CASSREGNEQFF.

The chain recombines TRBV30 with TRBJ2-5; 7 bases match TRBD1. The ends lost 0 bases at V and 5 bases at J; junction bases unmatched: 6. This CDR3 region has 14 residues. In germline, CDR1 is GTSNPN, CDR2 SVGIG (reference sequence). CDR3 nucleotides: TGTGCCTGGAGTGTAGGGGGCCTCCGGGAGACCCAGTACTTC. It yields the protein CAWSVGGLRETQYF.

The J gene is TRBJ2-2, the V gene TRBV11-2; D is perhaps TRBD1 (6 bases). Germline assignment: CDR1 SGHAT and CDR2 FQNNGV. Between the trimmed V and J ends, which lost 5 bases and 7 bases, there was a span of 11 bases. The CDR3 has 13 amino acids. The CDR3 reads CASSLVRGGELFF. In DNA form, the CDR3 reads TGTGCCAGCAGCCTGGTCAGGGGCGGGGAGCTGTTTTTT.

In nucleotides, the CDR3 is TGCGCCAGCAGCCAAGATGGGCTAGCAACGGCCGCCGGGGAGCTGTTTTTT. Residues: CASSQDGLATAAGELFF. V is TRBV4-1 and J is TRBJ2-2; weak D call: TRBD2 (5 bases). The CDR3 loop spans 17 amino acids. V lost 0 bases and J 6 bases, leaving 17 bases between the germline ends. Germline values: CDR1 MGHRA, CDR2 YSYEKL.

The chain joins TRBV7-9 to TRBJ1-1, with D uncertain. V lost 5 bases and J 1 base, leaving 5 bases between the germline ends. In germline, CDR1 is SEHNR, CDR2 FQNEAQ (reference sequence). The CDR3 has 12 residues. The DNA for the CDR3 is TGTGCCAGCAGCCGACAGAACACTGAAGCTTTCTTT. This gives the protein CASSRQNTEAFF. Supplemented by reference TRBV7-9 and TRBJ1-1, the full variable domain reads DTGVSQNPRHKITKRGQNVTFRCDPISEHNRLYWYRQTLGQGPEFLTYFQNEAQLEKSRLLSDRFSAERPKGSFSTLEIQRTEQGDSAMYLCASSRQNTEAFFGQGTRLTVV.

The chain employs TRBV19 and TRBJ1-2; D is undetermined. V gave up 6 bases and J gave up 5 bases, with 10 bases separating them. Germline V CDR1 and CDR2: LNHDA, SQIVND (reference sequence). The CDR3 is 12 residues long. CDR3 region: CASSPSTYGYTF. The CDR3 DNA reads as TGTGCCAGTAGCCCCTCGACATATGGCTACACCTTC.

This chain uses TRBV28 with TRBJ2-2, with D uncertain. The germline V gene has CDR1 MDHEN and CDR2 SYDVKM. CDR3 length: 13 amino acids. Trimming shortened V by 3 bases and J by 2 bases, and 4 bases separated the two germline ends. The CDR3 DNA reads TGTGCCAGCAGTTTTACAAACACCGGGGAGCTGTTTTTT. The encoded protein is CASSFTNTGELFF.

This clone was counted many times. The J gene is TRBJ1-4, the V gene TRBV10-2; the match to TRBD1 covers 9 bases. The junction had 1 base not matched to a gene; V was cut back by 3 bases and J by 2 bases. Germline V lookup: CDR1 WSHSY, CDR2 SAAADI. This CDR3 is 15 amino acids long. The CDR3 DNA reads TGCGCCAGCAGTGAACAGGGGGCGACTAATGAAAAACTGTTTTTT. Translated, it gives CASSEQGATNEKLFF.

The chain combines TRBV10-3 with TRBJ1-2; 8 positions agree with TRBD1. V dropped 2 bases and J dropped 4; count of bases not matched to a gene: 6. This CDR3 has 15 amino acids. The germline CDR1 and CDR2 sequences are ENHRY and SYGVKD. CDR3 sequence: CAISETQGAIYGYTF. The CDR3 DNA follows: TGTGCCATCAGTGAGACCCAGGGGGCCATCTATGGCTACACCTTC.

This chain joins TRBV2 and TRBJ1-1, with D perhaps matching TRBD1 (5 bases). This CDR3 contains 13 residues. V lost 6 bases, J lost 6 bases, and 14 bases lay in between. Germline V lookup: CDR1 SNHLY, CDR2 FYNNEI. The CDR3 bases are TGTGCCAGCAGGAAGGACACGGCCCCTGAAGCTTTCTTT. Residues: CASRKDTAPEAFF.

The chain joins TRBV30 to TRBJ1-5; D ambiguous. The CDR3 contains 16 residues. Germline CDR1 is GTSNPN and CDR2 is SVGIG (reference sequence). The ends were cut back, 2 bases at V and 6 bases at J, with 20 bases in the middle. The CDR3 nucleotides are TGTGCCTGGAGTCTTCCCGGCAGTCCACGCGGTCAGCCCCAGCATTTT. Protein product: CAWSLPGSPRGQPQHF.

The chain links TRBV5-6 to TRBJ1-2; no reliable D call. Germline lookup yields CDR1 SGHDT and CDR2 YYEEEE. The CDR3 is 15 amino acids. Trimming left V 4 bases short and J 6 bases short, with 19 bases between. The CDR3 region has the DNA TGTGCCAGCAGCCATCGGAGCTTCTTGGGTAATGGCTACACCTTC. This translates into CASSHRSFLGNGYTF.

The chain carries TRBV6-1 and TRBJ1-5, with D maybe TRBD1 (6 bases). This CDR3 has 14 residues. Trimming took off 6 bases at V and 2 bases at J, with 11 bases between the two ends. The germline gives CDR1 MNHNS, CDR2 SASEGT. The CDR3: CASSWGGGNQPQHF. The CDR3 bases are TGTGCCAGCAGCTGGGGGGGCGGCAATCAGCCCCAGCATTTT.

This clone has more than one count but fewer than ten. The chain employs TRBV9 and TRBJ1-2; 12 bases are shared with TRBD1. V shed 0 bases, J shed 7 bases, and the junction held 4 bases outside the gene matches. The length of the CDR3 is 15 residues. Germline CDR1 and CDR2: SGDLS and YYNGEE. The CDR3 sequence is CASSVGDRGLGGYTF. The DNA for the CDR3 is TGTGCCAGCAGCGTAGGGGACAGGGGGCTGGGTGGCTACACCTTC.

This chain joins TRBV9 and TRBJ2-7, with TRBD1 identical over 7 bases. The V gene end was trimmed by 4 bases and the J gene end by 2 bases; junction bases not matched to a gene: 12. Germline V CDR1 and CDR2: SGDLS, YYNGEE. The CDR3 consists of 16 residues. CDR3 loop: CASSPAAGTAAYEQYF. The CDR3 DNA follows: TGTGCCAGCAGCCCGGCCGCCGGGACAGCGGCCTACGAGCAGTACTTC.

V gene TRBV7-2 combines with J gene TRBJ2-1, with a tentative D call TRBD1 (5 bases). V shed 3 bases and J shed 10 bases, with 10 bases lying between them. Germline V gives CDR1 SGHTA, CDR2 FQGNSA. This CDR3 is built from 12 residues. CDR3 coding DNA: TGTGCCAGCAGCTTGATGGGGCAGGAGCAGTTCTTC. The encoded protein is CASSLMGQEQFF.

The chain uses TRBV19 and TRBJ1-5; a weak D match, TRBD1 (6 bases). The CDR3 sequence is 14 residues long. V was trimmed by 5 bases and J by 3 bases, leaving 11 bases between them. CDR1 is LNHDA and CDR2 is SQIVND in the germline V gene (reference sequence). The CDR3 coding sequence is TGTGCCAGTAGTCGTGGACAGCCCAATCAGCCCCAGCATTTT. As protein: CASSRGQPNQPQHF.

This sequence joins TRBV6-5 and TRBJ2-2; D is uncertain. Germline V gene sequence: CDR1 MNHEY, CDR2 SVGAGI. Trimming took 5 bases from V and 0 from J, leaving 10 bases between them. CDR3 size: 15 residues. In nucleotides, the CDR3 is TGTGCCAGCAGTCTCCGACAAGCGAACACCGGGGAGCTGTTTTTT. Amino acids: CASSLRQANTGELFF.